The 3 T cell receptor beta chains below come from one sample, sequenced in a study of cytomegalovirus exposure and HLA in healthy donors. Amplification used 60 Vbeta primers and 13 Jbeta primers. Sequenced by immunoSEQ multiplex PCR; TCRdb stores in-frame clones only, minus some. The profile shows approximately 150,000 clones, over 60% of them singletons. The sample consisted of PBMCs. These TCRs come from a woman in her twenties or thirties in good health and CMV-seropositive.

The chain has TRBV5-1 and TRBJ2-5; 11 nucleotides line up with TRBD2. The CDR3 contains 18 residues. CDR1 and CDR2 from the germline V gene are SGHRS and YFSETQ. V was clipped by 4 bases and J by 5 bases; unmatched bases: 16. CDR3: CASSLPLTSGAEGETQYF. The CDR3 coding sequence is TGCGCCAGCAGCCTGCCTTTGACTAGCGGGGCCGAGGGGGAGACCCAGTACTTC.

This clone showed up just once. The chain has TRBV4-1 and TRBJ2-5; a possible D gene is TRBD1 (5 bases). With 2 bases removed from V and 3 bases from J, the gap between germline ends came to 10 bases. Germline assignment: CDR1 MGHRA and CDR2 YSYEKL. The CDR3 runs to 14 residues. CDR3 nucleotide sequence: TGCGCCAGCAGCCAAAAGGCAGGGAAAGAGACCCAGTACTTC. Amino acid sequence: CASSQKAGKETQYF.

The gene calls are TRBV6-5 and TRBJ2-5; 7 bases align to TRBD1. Looked up from germline, CDR1 is MNHEY and CDR2 is SVGAGI. The CDR3 is 13 amino acids. With 4 bases clipped from V and 4 bases from J, the junction kept 3 bases outside the gene matches. The CDR3 sequence: CASSSTGAETQYF. The CDR3 nucleotides read TGTGCCAGCAGTTCCACAGGGGCAGAGACCCAGTACTTC.